This T cell receptor (beta chain) was observed in a study of blood T cell repertoires in COVID-19. The wider study: From T cells, B-cell-depleted T cells, or PBMCs came the material, which was cDNA or gDNA.

The CDR3 is made up of 17 amino acids. Looked up from germline, CDR1 is SGDLS and CDR2 is YYNGEE. V lost 4 bases and J lost 4; bases outside the gene matches: 12. Sequencing was performed with immunoSEQ multiplex PCR; in TCRdb, only in-frame clones are kept and a portion is missing. The sample has 300,000 or so clones, about 87% seen once. This sequence joins TRBV9 and TRBJ1-3; 9 bases are shared with TRBD1. The sequenced material came from peripheral blood. This TCR was recovered from a woman aged 25 to 39 who had recovered from COVID-19. The CDR3 spells CASSPKEQGASGNTIYF. The CDR3 bases are TGTGCCAGCAGCCCGAAGGAACAGGGGGCTTCGGGAAACACCATATATTTT. Based on the CDR3 plus reference TRBV9 and TRBJ1-3, the full variable domain is DSGVTQTPKHLITATGQRVTLRCSPRSGDLSVYWYQQSLDQGLQFLIQYYNGEERAKGNILERFSAQQFPDLHSELNLSSLELGDSALYFCASSPKEQGASGNTIYFGEGSWLTVV.